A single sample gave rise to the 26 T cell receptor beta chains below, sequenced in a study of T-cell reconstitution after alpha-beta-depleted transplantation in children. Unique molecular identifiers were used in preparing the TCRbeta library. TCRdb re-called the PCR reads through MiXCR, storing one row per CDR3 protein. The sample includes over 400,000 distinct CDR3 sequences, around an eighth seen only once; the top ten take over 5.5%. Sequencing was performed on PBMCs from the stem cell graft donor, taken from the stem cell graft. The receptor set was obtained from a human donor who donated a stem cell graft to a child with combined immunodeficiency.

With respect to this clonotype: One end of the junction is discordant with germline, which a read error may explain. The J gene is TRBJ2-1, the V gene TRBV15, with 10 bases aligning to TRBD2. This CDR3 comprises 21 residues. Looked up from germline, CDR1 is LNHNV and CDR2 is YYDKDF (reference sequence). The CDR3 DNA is TGTGCCAGCAGCAGCTCGTATCCGTTTAAAGCGGGAGGGCGCCCCTACAATGAGCAGTTCTTC. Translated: CASSSSYPFKAGGRPYNEQFF. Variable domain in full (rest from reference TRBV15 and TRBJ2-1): DAMVIQNPRYQVTQFGKPVTLSCSQTLNHNVMYWYQQKSSQAPKLLFHYYDKDFNNEADTPDNFQSRRPNTSFCFLDIRSPGLGDTAMYLCASSSSYPFKAGGRPYNEQFFGPGTRLTVL.

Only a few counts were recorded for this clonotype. CDR3 sequence (DNA): TGCAGTGCCTCGACAGGGGCTATATACGAGCAGTACTTC. This translates into CSASTGAIYEQYF. V and J are TRBV20-1 and TRBJ2-7; 8 bases line up with TRBD1. Trimming cost V 6 bases and J 4 bases; bases outside gene matches: 8. The CDR3 spans 13 residues. Germline CDR1 reads DFQATT; CDR2 reads SNEGSKA (reference sequence).

The chain's CDR3 is CATTGNWHQPQHF. The CDR3 coding sequence is TGTGCCACCACCGGGAATTGGCATCAGCCCCAGCATTTT. V usage is TRBV24-1 and J usage is TRBJ1-5; D not resolved. The ends were cut back, 8 bases at V and 5 bases at J, with 12 bases in the middle. This CDR3 contains 13 residues. CDR1 KGHDR and CDR2 SFDVKD come from the germline V gene.

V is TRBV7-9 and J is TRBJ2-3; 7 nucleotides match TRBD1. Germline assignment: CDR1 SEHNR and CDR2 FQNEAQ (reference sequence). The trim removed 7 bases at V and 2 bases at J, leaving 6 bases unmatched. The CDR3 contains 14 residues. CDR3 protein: CASTPGQPTDTQYF. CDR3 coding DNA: TGTGCCAGCACCCCGGGACAGCCCACAGATACGCAGTATTTT.

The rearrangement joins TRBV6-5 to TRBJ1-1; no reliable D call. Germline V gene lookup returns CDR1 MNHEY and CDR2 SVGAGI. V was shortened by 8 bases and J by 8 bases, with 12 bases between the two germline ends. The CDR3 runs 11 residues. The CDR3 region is CASGPGTEAFF. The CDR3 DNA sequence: TGTGCCAGCGGCCCGGGAACCGAAGCTTTCTTT.

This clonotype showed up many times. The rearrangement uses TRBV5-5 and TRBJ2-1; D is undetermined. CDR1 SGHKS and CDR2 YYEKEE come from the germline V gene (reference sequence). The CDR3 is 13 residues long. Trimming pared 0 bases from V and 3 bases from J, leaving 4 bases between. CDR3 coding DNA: TGTGCCAGCAGCTTGGAACGCTACAATGAGCAGTTCTTC. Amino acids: CASSLERYNEQFF.

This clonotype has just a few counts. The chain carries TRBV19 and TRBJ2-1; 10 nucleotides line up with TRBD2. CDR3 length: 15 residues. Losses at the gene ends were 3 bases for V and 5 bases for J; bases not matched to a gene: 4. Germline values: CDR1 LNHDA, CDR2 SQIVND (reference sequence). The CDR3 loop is CASSMFLAGDNEQFF. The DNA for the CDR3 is TGTGCCAGTAGTATGTTTCTAGCGGGGGACAATGAGCAGTTCTTC.

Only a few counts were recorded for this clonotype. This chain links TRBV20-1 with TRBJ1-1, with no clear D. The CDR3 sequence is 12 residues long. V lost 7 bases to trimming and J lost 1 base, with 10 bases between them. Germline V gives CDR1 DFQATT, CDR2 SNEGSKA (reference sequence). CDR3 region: CSVSPGNTEAFF. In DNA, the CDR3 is TGCAGTGTTTCCCCGGGGAACACTGAAGCTTTCTTT.

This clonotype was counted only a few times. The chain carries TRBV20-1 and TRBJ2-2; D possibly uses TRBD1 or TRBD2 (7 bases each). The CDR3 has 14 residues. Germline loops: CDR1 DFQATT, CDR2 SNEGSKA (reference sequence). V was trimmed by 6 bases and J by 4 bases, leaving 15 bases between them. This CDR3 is CSAAGGEGTGELFF. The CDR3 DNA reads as TGCAGTGCCGCAGGGGGGGAAGGCACCGGGGAGCTGTTTTTT.

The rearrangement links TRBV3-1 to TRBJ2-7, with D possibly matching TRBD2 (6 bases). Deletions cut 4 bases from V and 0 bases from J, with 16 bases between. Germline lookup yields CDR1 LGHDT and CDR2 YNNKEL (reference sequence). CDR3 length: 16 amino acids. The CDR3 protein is CASSLGTFEGSYEQYF. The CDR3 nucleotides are TGTGCCAGCAGCCTAGGGACTTTCGAGGGCTCCTACGAGCAGTACTTC.

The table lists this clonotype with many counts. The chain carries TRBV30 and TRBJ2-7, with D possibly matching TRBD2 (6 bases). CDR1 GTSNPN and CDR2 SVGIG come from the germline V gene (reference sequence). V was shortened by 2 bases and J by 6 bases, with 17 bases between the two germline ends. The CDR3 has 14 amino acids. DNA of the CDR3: TGTGCCTGGAGTACGGGGACTTTGAGGGGCGAGCAGTACTTC. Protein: CAWSTGTLRGEQYF.

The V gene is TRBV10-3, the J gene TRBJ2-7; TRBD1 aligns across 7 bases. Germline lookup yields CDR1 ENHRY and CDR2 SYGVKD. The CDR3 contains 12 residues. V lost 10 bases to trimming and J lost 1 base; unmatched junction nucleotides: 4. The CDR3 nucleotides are TGTGCCAGCCAGGGGGTATCCTACGAGCAGTACTTC. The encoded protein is CASQGVSYEQYF.

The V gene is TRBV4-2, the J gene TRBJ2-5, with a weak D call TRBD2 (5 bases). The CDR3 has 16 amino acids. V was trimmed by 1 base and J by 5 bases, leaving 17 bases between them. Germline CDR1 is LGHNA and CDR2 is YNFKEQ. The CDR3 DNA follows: TGTGCCAGCAGCCAAGTCGCCGGGGTGGGAGAGGAGACCCAGTACTTC. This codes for CASSQVAGVGEETQYF.

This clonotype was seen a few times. CDR3 sequence: CASSLGPSVATGELFF. CDR3 sequence (DNA): TGTGCCAGCAGTTTGGGACCCAGCGTGGCCACCGGGGAGCTGTTTTTT. The V gene is TRBV28, the J gene TRBJ2-2, with D possibly called TRBD1 or TRBD2 (5 bases each). This CDR3 comprises 16 residues. The V gene lost 3 bases and the J gene lost 4 bases, with 15 bases spanning the gap. The V gene's germline CDR1 is MDHEN and CDR2 SYDVKM.

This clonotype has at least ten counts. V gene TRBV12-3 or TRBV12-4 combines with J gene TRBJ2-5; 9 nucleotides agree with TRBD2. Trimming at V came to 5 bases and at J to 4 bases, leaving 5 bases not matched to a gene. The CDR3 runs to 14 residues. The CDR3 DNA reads TGTGCCAGCAGTCCCTGGACTAGCGCAGAGACCCAGTACTTC. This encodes CASSPWTSAETQYF.

As DNA, the CDR3 is TGTGCCAGCAGAGGACAGGGCGGGGAAGCTTTCTTT. Protein: CASRGQGGEAFF. The rearrangement joins TRBV6-2 or TRBV6-3 to TRBJ1-1; TRBD1 aligns across 8 bases. Per the germline V gene, CDR1 is MNHEY and CDR2 is SVGEGT. The CDR3 covers 12 residues. V was pared by 6 bases and J by 8 bases, with 5 bases of the junction left unmatched.

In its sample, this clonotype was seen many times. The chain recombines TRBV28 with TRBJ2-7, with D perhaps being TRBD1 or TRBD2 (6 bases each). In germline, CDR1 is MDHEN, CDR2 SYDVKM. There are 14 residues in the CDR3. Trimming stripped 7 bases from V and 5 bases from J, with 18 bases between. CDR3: CASTIGGGTHEQYF. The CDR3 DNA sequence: TGTGCCAGCACCATCGGAGGGGGAACCCACGAGCAGTACTTC. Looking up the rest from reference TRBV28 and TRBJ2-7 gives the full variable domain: DVKVTQSSRYLVKRTGEKVFLECVQDMDHENMFWYRQDPGLGLRLIYFSYDVKMKEKGDIPEGYSVSREKKERFSLILESASTNQTSMYLCASTIGGGTHEQYFGPGTRLTVT.

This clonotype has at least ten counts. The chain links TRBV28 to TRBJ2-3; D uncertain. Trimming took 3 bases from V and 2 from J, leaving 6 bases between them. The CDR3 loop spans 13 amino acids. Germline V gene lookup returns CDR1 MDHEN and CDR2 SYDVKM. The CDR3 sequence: CASSLDHTDTQYF. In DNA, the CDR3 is TGTGCCAGCAGTTTGGACCACACAGATACGCAGTATTTT.

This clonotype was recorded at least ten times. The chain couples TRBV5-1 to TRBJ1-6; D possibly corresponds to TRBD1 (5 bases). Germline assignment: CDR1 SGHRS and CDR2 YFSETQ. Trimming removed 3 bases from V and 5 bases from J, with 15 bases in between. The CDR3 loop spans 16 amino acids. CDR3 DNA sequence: TGCGCCAGCAGCTCCACCGGGGCCGGTCATAATTCACCCCTCCACTTT. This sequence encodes CASSSTGAGHNSPLHF. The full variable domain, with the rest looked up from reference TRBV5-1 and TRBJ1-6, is KAGVTQTPRYLIKTRGQQVTLSCSPISGHRSVSWYQQTPGQGLQFLFEYFSETQRNKGNFPGRFSGRQFSNSRSEMNVSTLELGDSALYLCASSSTGAGHNSPLHFGNGTRLTVT.

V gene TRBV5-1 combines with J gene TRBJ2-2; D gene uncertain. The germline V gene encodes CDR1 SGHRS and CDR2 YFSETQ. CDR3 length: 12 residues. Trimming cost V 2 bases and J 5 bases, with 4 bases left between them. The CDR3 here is CASSFATGELFF. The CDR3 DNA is TGCGCCAGCAGCTTTGCTACCGGGGAGCTGTTTTTT. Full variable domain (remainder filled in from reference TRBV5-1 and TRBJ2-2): KAGVTQTPRYLIKTRGQQVTLSCSPISGHRSVSWYQQTPGQGLQFLFEYFSETQRNKGNFPGRFSGRQFSNSRSEMNVSTLELGDSALYLCASSFATGELFFGEGSRLTVL.

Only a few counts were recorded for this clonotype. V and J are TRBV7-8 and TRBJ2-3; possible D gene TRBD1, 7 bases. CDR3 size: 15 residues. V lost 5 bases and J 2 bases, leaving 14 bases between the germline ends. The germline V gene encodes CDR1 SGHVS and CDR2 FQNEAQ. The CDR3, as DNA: TGTGCCAGCAGCCGGCGGGACAGCAACACAGATACGCAGTATTTT. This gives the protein CASSRRDSNTDTQYF.

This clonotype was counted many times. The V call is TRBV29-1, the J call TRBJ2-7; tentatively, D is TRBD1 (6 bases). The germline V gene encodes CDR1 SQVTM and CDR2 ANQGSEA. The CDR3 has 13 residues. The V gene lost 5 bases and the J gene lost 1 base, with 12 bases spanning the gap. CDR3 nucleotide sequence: TGCAGCGTTCTACAGGGAGCGTCCTACGAGCAGTACTTC. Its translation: CSVLQGASYEQYF.

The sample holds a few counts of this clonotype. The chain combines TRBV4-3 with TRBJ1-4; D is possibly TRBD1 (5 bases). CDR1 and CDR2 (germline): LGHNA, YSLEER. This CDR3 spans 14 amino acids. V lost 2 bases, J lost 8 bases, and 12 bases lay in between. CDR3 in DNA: TGCGCCAGCAGCCAATGGCAGGGAAGGGAAAAACTGTTTTTT. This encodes CASSQWQGREKLFF.

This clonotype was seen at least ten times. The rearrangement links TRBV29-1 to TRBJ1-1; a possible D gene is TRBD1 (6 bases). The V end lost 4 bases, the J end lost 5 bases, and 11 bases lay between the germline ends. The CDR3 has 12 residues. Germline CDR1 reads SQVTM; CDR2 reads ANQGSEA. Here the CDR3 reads CSVADSQTEAFF. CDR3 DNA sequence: TGCAGCGTTGCGGACAGCCAGACTGAAGCTTTCTTT.

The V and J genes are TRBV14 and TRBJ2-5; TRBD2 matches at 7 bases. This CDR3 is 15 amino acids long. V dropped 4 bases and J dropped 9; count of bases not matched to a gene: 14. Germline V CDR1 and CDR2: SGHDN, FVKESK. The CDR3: CASSRVRAGPVSQYF. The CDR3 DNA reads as TGTGCCAGCAGCCGAGTAAGAGCGGGGCCGGTGTCCCAGTACTTC.

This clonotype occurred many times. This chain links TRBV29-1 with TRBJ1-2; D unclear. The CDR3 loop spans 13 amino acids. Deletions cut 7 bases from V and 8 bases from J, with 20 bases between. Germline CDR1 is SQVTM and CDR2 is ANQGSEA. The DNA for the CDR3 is TGCAGCGCCCTAGGGCCTCTAACTAACGGCTACACCTTC. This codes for CSALGPLTNGYTF.